These 2 T cell receptor beta chains originate from one sample sequenced in a study of a mutant IDH1 vaccine in newly diagnosed glioma. Data came from immunoSEQ multiplex PCR; TCRdb stores just in-frame clones and leaves some out. The profile shows under 40,000 clones, roughly 75% of them singletons. No antigen has been identified for these receptors. Time point described: week 35, safety follow-up. One vaccine dose held 300 ug of mutant IDH1 20-mer peptide and came with topical imiquimod. The sample here was PBMCs, taken from a glioma patient whose treatment included an IDH1 peptide vaccine. The receptors shown here come from a woman between 35 and 50 years old with glioma.

The rearrangement joins TRBV9 to TRBJ2-7, with 9 bases that match TRBD2. Trimming removed 3 bases from V and 5 bases from J; junction bases left unmatched: 6. Germline-derived CDR1 and CDR2 are SGDLS and YYNGEE. CDR3 size: 14 residues. CDR3 coding DNA: TGTGCCAGCAGCGAAGATGGCGGGGGGGACGAGCAGTACTTC. It translates to CASSEDGGGDEQYF.

V and J are TRBV9 and TRBJ1-5; D gene ambiguous. The length of the CDR3 is 15 residues. Germline loops: CDR1 SGDLS, CDR2 YYNGEE. Trimming took 1 base from V and 8 from J, leaving 16 bases between them. The CDR3 loop is CASSVSWSGGEPQHF. The CDR3 nucleotides read TGTGCCAGCAGCGTATCCTGGTCGGGCGGGGAGCCCCAGCATTTT.